The 23 T cell receptor beta chains below were found in one sample sequenced in a study of blood T cells in healthy people across ages. The second PCR ran about 6 to 11 cycles with a sample-barcoded 5' primer and J-beta primers. TCRdb reanalysed the 5' RACE reads using MiXCR and keeps one entry per CDR3 protein. The sample lists about 970,000 distinct CDR3 sequences; 51% were seen once. Input material: blood. The receptors were sampled from a woman aged 60-75 years in good health.

The chain recombines TRBV28 with TRBJ2-5; 8 bases agree with TRBD2. The J call may be wrong; the DNA end is better matched by TRBJ2-7. The CDR3 contains 13 residues. Germline CDR1 reads MDHEN; CDR2 reads SYDVKM. The CDR3 protein is CASLSGMSYEQYF. The DNA for the CDR3 is TGTGCCAGCCTTAGCGGGATGTCCTACGAGCAGTACTTC.

This clonotype appeared a few times. The chain carries TRBV20-1 and TRBJ2-5; 9 nucleotides agree with TRBD2. The J call may be incorrect, as the DNA end agrees better with TRBJ2-7. This CDR3 comprises 13 residues. The germline V gene has CDR1 DFQATT and CDR2 SNEGSKA (reference sequence). CDR3 sequence: CSALSGSSREQYF. In DNA, the CDR3 is TGCAGTGCTCTTAGCGGGAGCAGTCGCGAGCAGTACTTC.

The chain carries TRBV2 and TRBJ2-1; D is ambiguous. The CDR3 is 14 residues long. CDR1 is SNHLY, CDR2 FYNNEI, per germline. V gave up 5 bases and J gave up 3 bases, with 11 bases separating them. In DNA form, the CDR3 reads TGTGCCAGCAGTAACCTGGTGGGCTACAATGAGCAGTTCTTC. Amino acids: CASSNLVGYNEQFF.

The chain uses TRBV12-3 or TRBV12-4 and TRBJ2-3; tentative D call: TRBD2 (6 bases). Trimming removed 6 bases at V and 2 bases at J, with 18 bases between. The CDR3 spans 16 residues. Here the CDR3 DNA reads TGTGCCAGCAGCGCGGGACTGCAACCACTCACAGATACGCAGTATTTT. It codes for CASSAGLQPLTDTQYF.

This clonotype was seen only a few times. The J gene is TRBJ2-1, the V gene TRBV20-1; D may correspond to TRBD1 or TRBD2 (6 bases each). V was shortened by 1 base and J by 9 bases, with 19 bases between the two germline ends. CDR3 length: 15 amino acids. Germline lookup yields CDR1 DFQATT and CDR2 SNEGSKA (reference sequence). CDR3 sequence reads: CSARGLTRGSSEQFF. As DNA, the CDR3 is TGCAGTGCTAGAGGACTGACTAGGGGGTCGAGTGAGCAGTTCTTC.

The rearrangement joins TRBV27 to TRBJ2-1; tentatively, D is TRBD1 (6 bases). V shed 1 base and J shed 5 bases, with 21 bases lying between them. The CDR3 consists of 18 residues. Germline V gene data show CDR1 as MNHEY and CDR2 as SMNVEV (reference sequence). The CDR3 bases are TGTGCCAGCAGTTTATTTCAGCGTAATAGGGGGAGCGACAATGAGCAGTTCTTC. Its protein product is CASSLFQRNRGSDNEQFF.

The rearrangement joins TRBV7-2 to TRBJ2-3; D is perhaps TRBD2 (6 bases). V lost 1 base to trimming and J lost 5 bases, with 19 bases between them. CDR1 is SGHTA and CDR2 is FQGNSA in the germline V gene. This CDR3 has 17 residues. The CDR3 nucleotides read TGTGCCAGCAGCTTAGGGCGGGGCGGCCCGAGGGTAGATACGCAGTATTTT. Residues: CASSLGRGGPRVDTQYF. Full variable domain (outside the CDR3, taken from reference TRBV7-2 and TRBJ2-3): GAGVSQSPSNKVTEKGKDVELRCDPISGHTALYWYRQSLGQGLEFLIYFQGNSAPDKSGLPSDRFSAERTGGSVSTLTIQRTQQEDSAVYLCASSLGRGGPRVDTQYFGPGTRLTVL.

This clonotype has just a few counts. The gene calls are TRBV11-2 and TRBJ1-2; 10 bases match TRBD1. This CDR3 region has 18 residues. The germline V gene encodes CDR1 SGHAT and CDR2 FQNNGV. Trimming at V came to 4 bases and at J to 3 bases, leaving 14 bases not matched to a gene. CDR3 protein: CASSSSRGTTGGDYGYTF. CDR3 in DNA: TGTGCCAGCAGCTCAAGTAGGGGGACGACAGGGGGCGACTATGGCTACACCTTC.

The chain is built from TRBV29-1 and TRBJ2-6; D remains unclear. The CDR3 is 12 amino acids. The V end lost 7 bases, the J end lost 7 bases, and 11 bases lay between the germline ends. The germline CDR1 and CDR2 sequences are SQVTM and ANQGSEA. CDR3 sequence: CSASLGANVLTF. The CDR3 DNA sequence: TGCAGCGCGTCTCTGGGAGCCAACGTCCTGACTTTC.

This chain joins TRBV7-2 and TRBJ2-3; D not resolved. This CDR3 region has 12 residues. The germline V gene encodes CDR1 SGHTA and CDR2 FQGNSA. V dropped 8 bases and J dropped 3 bases, with 9 bases sitting between them. The CDR3 spells CASGPETDTQYF. The CDR3 bases are TGTGCCAGCGGCCCTGAGACAGATACGCAGTATTTT.

This clonotype was detected only a few times. The chain joins TRBV6-5 to TRBJ2-7; no reliable D call. This CDR3 region has 15 residues. V lost 2 bases and J 4 bases, leaving 15 bases between the germline ends. Germline V CDR1 and CDR2: MNHEY, SVGAGI. CDR3 in amino acids: CASSYQRTGSYEQYF. For the CDR3, the DNA is TGTGCCAGCAGTTACCAACGGACCGGTTCTTACGAGCAGTACTTC.

This sequence joins TRBV20-1 and TRBJ2-1; D unresolved. CDR1 is DFQATT and CDR2 is SNEGSKA in the germline V gene (reference sequence). CDR3 size: 11 residues. V shed 5 bases and J shed 3 bases, with 5 bases lying between them. The CDR3 sequence is CSAGDYNEQFF. The CDR3 DNA sequence: TGCAGTGCTGGGGACTACAATGAGCAGTTCTTC.

The table lists this clonotype with a count of one. At one boundary the junction diverges from the germline segment, which might be a read error. This sequence joins TRBV7-2 and TRBJ2-7; weak D call: TRBD2 (6 bases). The CDR3 runs 15 residues. Germline V gene lookup returns CDR1 SGHTA and CDR2 FQGNSA. The CDR3 loop is CAGSSPGVESYEQYF. CDR3 nucleotide sequence: TGTGCCGGCAGTTCTCCGGGGGTAGAGTCCTACGAGCAGTACTTC. Complete variable domain (other parts from reference TRBV7-2 and TRBJ2-7): GAGVSQSPSNKVTEKGKDVELRCDPISGHTALYWYRQSLGQGLEFLIYFQGNSAPDKSGLPSDRFSAERTGGSVSTLTIQRTQQEDSAVYLCAGSSPGVESYEQYFGPGTRLTVT.

This clonotype appeared a single time. The J gene is TRBJ2-5, the V gene TRBV2; 8 positions agree with TRBD1. The V and J ends lost 6 bases and 4 bases, in that order; junction bases with no gene match: 7. Germline values: CDR1 SNHLY, CDR2 FYNNEI. This CDR3 has 14 residues. CDR3: CASRAGTGGETQYF. CDR3 DNA: TGTGCCAGCAGAGCCGGGACAGGCGGAGAGACCCAGTACTTC. Full variable domain (outside the CDR3, taken from reference TRBV2 and TRBJ2-5): EPEVTQTPSHQVTQMGQEVILRCVPISNHLYFYWYRQILGQKVEFLVSFYNNEISEKSEIFDDQFSVERPDGSNFTLKIRSTKLEDSAMYFCASRAGTGGETQYFGPGTRLLVL.

Concerning this clonotype: A much larger clone differs from this one at a single base, so this may be a read error. V and J are TRBV29-1 and TRBJ2-1; D may be TRBD1 (6 bases). V shed 2 bases and J shed 10 bases, with 18 bases lying between them. There are 14 residues in the CDR3. CDR1 is SQVTM, CDR2 ANQGSEA, per germline. CDR3 residues: CSVETAWDTGEQFF. The CDR3 bases are TGCAGCGTTGAAACGGCTTGGGACACCGGGGAGCAGTTCTTC.

This clonotype was recorded at least ten times. This chain links TRBV13 with TRBJ2-6, with unresolved D. V lost 2 bases to trimming and J lost 1 base, with 6 bases between them. Germline V gene sequence: CDR1 PRHDT, CDR2 FYEKMQ (reference sequence). This CDR3 has 15 residues. The CDR3 loop reads CASSLRLSGANVLTF. DNA of the CDR3: TGTGCCAGCAGCTTACGGTTATCTGGGGCCAACGTCCTGACTTTC. The full variable domain, in which reference TRBV13 and TRBJ2-6 provide the parts outside the CDR3, is AAGVIQSPRHLIKEKRETATLKCYPIPRHDTVYWYQQGPGQDPQFLISFYEKMQSDKGSIPDRFSAQQFSDYHSELNMSSLELGDSALYFCASSLRLSGANVLTFGAGSRLTVL.

Only a few counts were recorded for this clonotype. The chain uses TRBV4-1 and TRBJ2-1; 8 bases agree with TRBD2. The CDR3 is 11 amino acids. The V and J ends lost 3 bases and 15 bases, in that order; junction bases with no gene match: 4. CDR1 MGHRA and CDR2 YSYEKL come from the germline V gene. The CDR3 region has the DNA TGCGCCAGCAGCCAGGGAGCGGGAGTGTTCTTC. Translating it yields CASSQGAGVFF.

This chain links TRBV5-1 with TRBJ1-4; D not resolved. Germline V gene data show CDR1 as SGHRS and CDR2 as YFSETQ. This CDR3 contains 14 residues. The germline V and J ends were trimmed by 3 bases and 7 bases, with 13 bases remaining between them. CDR3 residues: CASSSVGMSEKLFF. CDR3 coding DNA: TGCGCCAGCAGCTCGGTGGGGATGAGTGAAAAACTGTTTTTT.

The J gene is TRBJ2-5, the V gene TRBV11-2, with D possibly being TRBD2 (5 bases). Germline CDR1 is SGHAT and CDR2 is FQNNGV. The CDR3 contains 15 residues. The ends were cut back, 4 bases at V and 2 bases at J, with 14 bases in the middle. The DNA for the CDR3 is TGTGCCAGCAGCTCCCGGGGAGCTCCTCAAGAGACCCAGTACTTC. Translating gives CASSSRGAPQETQYF.

The rearrangement joins TRBV4-2 to TRBJ1-1, with a possible D match to TRBD1 (6 bases). There are 15 residues in the CDR3. Trimming took off 1 base at V and 0 bases at J, with 9 bases between the two ends. The germline V gene has CDR1 LGHNA and CDR2 YNFKEQ. The CDR3 DNA reads TGTGCCAGCAGCCAAGTAAGACAGGTGAACACTGAAGCTTTCTTT. The encoded protein is CASSQVRQVNTEAFF.

This chain uses TRBV20-1 with TRBJ2-7; tentative D call: TRBD2 (5 bases). CDR1 and CDR2 from the germline V gene are DFQATT and SNEGSKA (reference sequence). The length of the CDR3 is 17 residues. Between the trimmed V and J ends, which lost 0 bases and 0 bases, there was a span of 18 bases. CDR3 coding DNA: TGCAGTGCTAGAGATCCGGTTGCGGGTTGGAGCTCCTACGAGCAGTACTTC. It is translated as CSARDPVAGWSSYEQYF.

The CDR3 nucleotides are TGTGCCAGCAGTTCGAGACTAGCGGCCACAGATACGCAGTATTTT. It codes for CASSSRLAATDTQYF. The chain carries TRBV12-3 or TRBV12-4 and TRBJ2-3; 9 bases are shared with TRBD2. V was clipped by 4 bases and J by 2 bases; unmatched bases: 4. The CDR3 is made up of 15 amino acids.

The gene calls are TRBV6-2 or TRBV6-3 and TRBJ1-5, with a tentative D call TRBD1 (6 bases). CDR1 and CDR2 from the germline V gene are MNHEY and SVGEGT. V was cut by 2 bases and J by 0 bases, with 23 bases left in between. The length of the CDR3 is 20 residues. The CDR3 loop reads CASSYLRVQDSADSNQPQHF. CDR3 DNA: TGTGCCAGCAGTTACCTACGTGTTCAGGACAGTGCGGATAGCAATCAGCCCCAGCATTTT.